The clone carrying this T cell receptor (beta chain) showed up just once. The sample is drawn from a study of cytomegalovirus exposure and HLA in healthy donors. Here immunoSEQ multiplex PCR was the method, and the copy in TCRdb shows in-frame clones only, minus some. Among over 150,000 clones listed, roughly 90% were seen once. The CDR3 contains 17 residues. Germline CDR1 and CDR2: SGHAT and FQDESV (reference sequence). The V end lost 1 base, the J end lost 0 bases, and 16 bases lay between the germline ends. The V and J genes are TRBV11-1 and TRBJ2-7; D unresolved. The sequence came from a young man in good health and CMV-seropositive. The sequenced sample consisted of PBMCs. The chain's CDR3 is CASSLDSSHRSSYEQYF. CDR3 DNA: TGTGCCAGCAGCTTAGATTCCTCACATAGGAGCTCCTACGAGCAGTACTTC. Full variable domain (outside the CDR3, taken from reference TRBV11-1 and TRBJ2-7): EAEVAQSPRYKITEKSQAVAFWCDPISGHATLYWYRQILGQGPELLVQFQDESVVDDSQLPKDRFSAERLKGVDSTLKIQPAELGDSAMYLCASSLDSSHRSSYEQYFGPGTRLTVT.